This TCR beta chain was identified in a study of neurological immune-mediated disorders. General study findings and limits: HTLV-1-associated myelopathy showed the most TCR clonal expansion; multiple sclerosis the least, below healthy controls.

Per germline, CDR1 MGHRA and CDR2 YSYEKL. V lost 1 base, J lost 6 bases, and 13 bases lay in between. This CDR3 region has 14 residues. The authors produced cDNA by 5'RACE using 10-nucleotide random UMIs. A single record per CDR3 protein comes from TCRdb applying MiXCR to the 5' RACE reads. The table includes about 17,000 distinct CDR3 sequences, approximately 3.7% detected once. At least ten counts were recorded for this clonotype. Its antigen is unknown. The chain joins TRBV4-1 to TRBJ2-7, with D perhaps matching TRBD1 (5 bases). The sequencing sample was made of CD8+ T cells from blood. The origin of this receptor is a woman between 40 and 50 years old in good health. Written as DNA, the CDR3 is TGCGCCAGCAGCCAAGGGGGCATCTTAAGCGAGCAGTACTTC. Translating it yields CASSQGGILSEQYF.